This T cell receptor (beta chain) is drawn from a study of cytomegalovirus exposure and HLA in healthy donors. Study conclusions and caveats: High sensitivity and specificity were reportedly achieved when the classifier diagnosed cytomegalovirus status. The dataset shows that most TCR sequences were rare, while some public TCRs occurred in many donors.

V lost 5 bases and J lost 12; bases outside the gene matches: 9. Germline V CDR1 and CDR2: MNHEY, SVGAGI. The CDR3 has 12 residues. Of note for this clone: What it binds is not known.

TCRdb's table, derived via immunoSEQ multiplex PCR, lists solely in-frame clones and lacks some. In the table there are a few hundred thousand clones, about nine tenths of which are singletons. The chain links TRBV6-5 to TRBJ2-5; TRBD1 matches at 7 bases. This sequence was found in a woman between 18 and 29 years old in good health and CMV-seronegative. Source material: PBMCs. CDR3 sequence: CASSLMGDREYF. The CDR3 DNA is TGTGCCAGCAGTCTAATGGGGGACAGAGAGTACTTC.